This TCR beta chain was retrieved from a study of shared clonotypes between healthy human individuals. Across the whole study: A donor's plate count was three for CD4 naive and three for CD4 memory; CD8 naive had two and CD8 memory one.

Overall study results and limits: On the whole, naive subsets had larger estimated richness than memory subsets had.

Regarding this clone: Its cognate antigen is unknown.

From germline, CDR1 is MNHEY and CDR2 SMNVEV (reference sequence). V gave up 4 bases and J gave up 1 base, with 7 bases separating them. The CDR3 is made up of 13 amino acids. Naive CD8 isolation took CD45RO-negative cells positively selected for CCR7 and excluded terminally differentiated effector memory CD45RA+ cells. Within Nashville, Tennessee resided all donors, each a Caucasian adult. Repertoires were generated with immunoSEQ multiplex PCR, while TCRdb's copy carries only in-frame clones and drops some. The table lists some 2 million clones, about 95% of them singletons, with approximately 1.2% in the top ten.

The sequenced sample was naive CD8+ T cells sorted from blood. This clonotype originated in a man aged 18 to 30 in good health. The chain links TRBV27 to TRBJ1-2; no definite D call. DNA for the CDR3: TGTGCCAGCAGTTGGGCGGGTAACTATGGCTACACCTTC. It codes for CASSWAGNYGYTF.